Included here is one TCR beta chain sequence, with context. This sample stems from a study of blood T cell repertoires in COVID-19. Background on the study: Collection of acute and convalescent COVID-19 samples took place in the United States, Italy and Spain. Nucleic acid was either cDNA or gDNA, and it came from T cells, B-cell-depleted T cells, or PBMCs.

Original processing notes: Estimates of nucleated cell counts were drawn from the amplification of reference gene primers. The protocol was immunoSEQ multiplex PCR, while the TCRdb copy is restricted to in-frame clones and leaves out a portion. The DNA gave D and trimming, while V, J and clone size come from that table. The table has fewer than 200,000 clones, roughly 89% seen once. Seattle patients were enrolled while actively infected and followed longitudinally. After removal of 1 base from V and 0 bases from J, the junction contained 13 bases not matched to a gene. Per the germline V gene, CDR1 is SGHRS and CDR2 is YFSETQ. The CDR3 loop spans 20 amino acids.

What was sequenced was peripheral blood. The receptor's source is an older woman with COVID-19, enrolled during active disease. The chain recombines TRBV5-1 with TRBJ2-1; 10 bases are shared with TRBD2. CDR3 coding DNA: TGCGCCAGCAGCTTGACGGCTAGCGGGAGTATTGGGGGCTCCTACAATGAGCAGTTCTTC. Translation: CASSLTASGSIGGSYNEQFF.